These T cell receptor beta chains were read from a single sample in a study of human T cells and chemical hapten exposure. TCRdb called the RACE reads again in MiXCR, with one record for every CDR3 protein. This table holds tens of thousands of distinct CDR3 sequences, 7.5% to 9.5% found once. The material sequenced was whole blood, taken in connection with sensitization to the hapten diphenylcyclopropenone (DPC). The source of these receptors is a woman aged 45-65 years with alopecia areata. Some clones in this sample may be carry-over from other donors' samples. CDR3s include the opening cysteine and the closing phenylalanine or tryptophan. Each record gives: J gene, D gene, clone size, V gene, CDR3 DNA, CDR3 protein. A D gene is named only where the DNA matches it firmly. The size entry is marked missing in some rows and otherwise reads once, few, many or a size class.

TRBJ2-2	-	-	TRBV3-1	TGTGCCAGCAGCCAAGAGTGGGTCGAGACCGGGGAGCTGTTTTTT	CASSQEWVETGELFF
TRBJ2-7	-	many	TRBV19	TGTGCCAGTAGTATCCCGAGTGCCTACGAGCAGTACTTC	CASSIPSAYEQYF
TRBJ2-1	-	few	TRBV10-3	TGTGCCATCAGTGAGTCGAAGGGCGAGCAGTTCTTC	CAISESKGEQFF
TRBJ2-3	TRBD1	-	TRBV20-1	TGCAGTGTAGGGGGAATCCGACTTAATGTAGGGGGCGAGCAGTATTTT	CSVGGIRLNVGGEQYF
TRBJ1-5	-	few	TRBV9	TGTGCCAGCAGCGTAGGGACGGGCAATCAGCCCCAGCATTTT	CASSVGTGNQPQHF
TRBJ2-1	-	few	TRBV2	TGTGCCAGCAGTGTGCGAGCCCCTCCATCGGTGTTC	CASSVRAPPSVF
TRBJ2-1	-	few	TRBV12-3/TRBV12-4	TGTGCCAGCAGTTTAGGTCTCAGGGGCGATGAGCAGTTCTTC	CASSLGLRGDEQFF
TRBJ1-2	-	-	TRBV29-1	TGCAGCGTTTCTTTAGACCGTACGCCAAACTTC	CSVSLDRTPNF
TRBJ1-5	TRBD1	many	TRBV12-3/TRBV12-4	TGTGCCAGCAGTTTGAGGTCAGGGGGTAGCAATCAGCCCCAGCATTTT	CASSLRSGGSNQPQHF
TRBJ1-2	-	few	TRBV28	TGTGCCAGCAGCCCATGGAGCGGGGGGCCCGGCTACACCTTC	CASSPWSGGPGYTF
TRBJ1-6	TRBD1	-	TRBV4-2	TGTGCCAGCAGCCCTCCGGGACAGGGTACTTCACCCCTCCACTTT	CASSPPGQGTSPLHF
TRBJ1-3	-	many	TRBV5-1	TGCGCCAGCAGCTTGATGCCTGGGCTCGACTCTGGAAACACCATATATTTT	CASSLMPGLDSGNTIYF
TRBJ2-5	-	many	TRBV20-1	TGCAGTGCTAGTCCCGGGGCAGAGACCCAGTACTTC	CSASPGAETQYF
TRBJ2-7	-	-	TRBV4-2	TGTGCCAGCAGCGCCCCGGGACTGACCTCCTACGAGCAGTACTTC	CASSAPGLTSYEQYF